This T cell receptor (beta chain) was sequenced in a study of blood T cell repertoires in COVID-19. Across the study: In each case, the material was cDNA or gDNA derived from T cells, B-cell-depleted T cells, or PBMCs.

Produced via immunoSEQ multiplex PCR; TCRdb's table is partial and in-frame only. This table has under 200,000 clones, approximately 83% appearing once. The TCR comes from a human donor in a cohort sampled during active COVID-19. The sample was peripheral blood.

CDR3 in DNA: TGTGCCAGCAGTTTTGGGGGGATGAGCAATCAGCCCCAGCATTTT. It specifies CASSFGGMSNQPQHF. The chain is built from TRBV28 and TRBJ1-5, with D tentatively TRBD1 (5 bases). V was pared by 3 bases and J by 1 base, with 10 bases between. This CDR3 spans 15 amino acids. Germline V lookup: CDR1 MDHEN, CDR2 SYDVKM.